A single T cell receptor beta chain is shown here with its context. Its antigen is currently unknown. This entry is derived from a study of T cell responses to AZD1222 COVID-19 vaccine. Looking at the study overall: Pooled samples include second doses given at about 4 or 12 weeks. Overall study results and limits: Among those given AZD1222, only 6 or 7 were seropositive at baseline. Two AZD1222 administrations were followed by greater Spike-specific TCR breadth and depth. Mostly white British, mostly female donors; authors suggested clonal diversity may be underestimated.

Sequenced by immunoSEQ multiplex PCR; TCRdb stores in-frame clones only, minus some. This table holds about 150,000 clones, about 92% found once. The CDR3 runs to 18 residues. Germline loops: CDR1 SGHTA, CDR2 FQGNSA. Trimming stripped 2 bases from V and 0 bases from J, with 14 bases between. The rearrangement links TRBV7-2 to TRBJ1-6; maybe TRBD1 (6 bases). Sample: peripheral blood, taken on day 0 of AZD1222 vaccination. The TCR comes from an adult in good health. This CDR3 reads CASSLRGKSGSYNSPLHF. Written as DNA, the CDR3 is TGTGCCAGCAGCTTAAGGGGGAAAAGCGGCTCCTATAATTCACCCCTCCACTTT.